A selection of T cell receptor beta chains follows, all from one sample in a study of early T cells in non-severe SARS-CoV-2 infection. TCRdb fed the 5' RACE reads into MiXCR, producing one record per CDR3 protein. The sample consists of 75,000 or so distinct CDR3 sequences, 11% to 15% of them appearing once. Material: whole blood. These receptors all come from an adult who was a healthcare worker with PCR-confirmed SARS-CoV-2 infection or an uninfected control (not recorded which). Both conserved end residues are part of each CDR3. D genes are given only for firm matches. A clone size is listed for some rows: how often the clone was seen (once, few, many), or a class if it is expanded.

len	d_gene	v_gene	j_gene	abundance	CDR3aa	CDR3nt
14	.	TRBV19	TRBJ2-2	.	CASSIDPSPGELFF	TGTGCCAGTAGTATAGATCCGTCCCCTGGGGAGCTGTTTTTT
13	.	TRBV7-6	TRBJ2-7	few	CASSLGWDYEQYF	TGTGCCAGCAGCTTAGGCTGGGACTACGAGCAGTACTTC
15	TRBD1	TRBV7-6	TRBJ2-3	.	CASSPGTGVPDTQYF	TGTGCCAGCAGCCCCGGGACAGGGGTTCCAGATACGCAGTATTTT
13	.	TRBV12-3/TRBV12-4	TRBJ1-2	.	CASSPGGYHGYTF	TGTGCCAGCAGTCCGGGGGGATACCATGGCTACACCTTC
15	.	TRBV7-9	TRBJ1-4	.	CASSFPRTTNEKLFF	TGTGCCAGCAGCTTTCCTAGGACAACTAATGAAAAACTGTTTTTT
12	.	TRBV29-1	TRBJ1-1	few	CSVVEGSTEAFF	TGCAGCGTTGTAGAGGGGAGCACTGAAGCTTTCTTT
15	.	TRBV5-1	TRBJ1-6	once	CASSREGAYNSPLHF	TGCGCCAGCAGCAGGGAGGGTGCCTATAATTCACCCCTCCACTTT
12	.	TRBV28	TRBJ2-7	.	CASMKRAYEQYF	TGTGCCAGCATGAAGAGAGCCTACGAGCAGTACTTC
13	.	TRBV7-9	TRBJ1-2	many	CASSSGAAYGYTF	TGTGCCAGCAGCTCCGGGGCCGCCTATGGCTACACCTTC
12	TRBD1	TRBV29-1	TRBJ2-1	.	CSVTGGTWEQFF	TGCAGCGTTACAGGGGGGACTTGGGAGCAGTTCTTC
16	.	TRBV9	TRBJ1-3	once	CASSVGDASSENTIYF	TGTGCCAGCAGCGTAGGGGACGCAAGCTCTGAAAACACCATATATTTT
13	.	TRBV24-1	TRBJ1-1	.	CATREREYTEAFF	TGTGCCACCAGGGAGAGAGAGTACACCGAAGCTTTCTTT
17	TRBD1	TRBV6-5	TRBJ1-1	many	CASSYSGTGVLRTEAFF	TGTGCCAGCAGTTACTCTGGGACAGGGGTTCTGAGGACTGAAGCTTTCTTT
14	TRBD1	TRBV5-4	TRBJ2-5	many	CASSLVRGQETQYF	TGTGCCAGCAGCTTGGTCAGGGGGCAAGAGACCCAGTACTTC
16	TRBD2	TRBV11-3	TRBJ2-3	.	CASSAGTSGDTDTQYF	TGTGCCAGCAGCGCCGGGACTAGCGGGGACACAGATACGCAGTATTTT
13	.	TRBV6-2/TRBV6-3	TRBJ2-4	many	CASSLAAKNIQYF	TGTGCCAGCAGTCTTGCGGCCAAAAACATTCAGTACTTC
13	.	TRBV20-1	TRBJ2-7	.	CSAPTGSLHEQYF	TGCAGTGCTCCCACAGGGTCCCTCCACGAGCAGTACTTC
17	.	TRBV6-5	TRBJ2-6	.	CASSYNRRPSGANVLTF	TGTGCCAGCAGTTACAACCGCAGACCCTCTGGGGCCAACGTCCTGACTTTC
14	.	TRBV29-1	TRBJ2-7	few	CSATSLTDTYEQYF	TGCAGCGCTACATCCCTTACAGACACCTACGAGCAGTACTTC
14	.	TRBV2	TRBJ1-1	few	CASRLGQTSTEAFF	TGTGCCAGCAGATTAGGACAGACGAGCACTGAAGCTTTCTTT
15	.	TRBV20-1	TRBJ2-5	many	CSARDSARLGGTQYF	TGCAGTGCTAGAGATTCAGCGAGACTAGGGGGTACCCAGTACTTC
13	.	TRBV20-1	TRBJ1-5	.	CSARPSSNQPQHF	TGCAGTGCTAGACCCAGTAGCAATCAGCCCCAGCATTTT
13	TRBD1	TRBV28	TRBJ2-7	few	CATLPDRAHEQYF	TGTGCCACCCTCCCGGACAGGGCCCACGAGCAGTACTTC
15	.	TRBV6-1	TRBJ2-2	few	CASSEVGLFTGELFF	TGTGCCAGCAGTGAAGTTGGATTGTTCACCGGGGAGCTGTTTTTT
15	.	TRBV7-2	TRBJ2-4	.	CASSPGRLAKNIQYF	TGTGCCAGCAGCCCAGGACGTTTAGCCAAAAACATTCAGTACTTC
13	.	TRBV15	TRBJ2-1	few	CATSREDYNEQFF	TGTGCCACCAGCAGAGAAGACTACAATGAGCAGTTCTTC
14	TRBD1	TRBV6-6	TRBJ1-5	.	CASTPTGGDQPQHF	TGTGCCAGCACTCCGACAGGGGGCGATCAGCCCCAGCATTTT
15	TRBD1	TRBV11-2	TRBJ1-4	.	CASSTRQGGTEKLFF	TGTGCCAGCAGCACCCGACAGGGAGGAACTGAAAAACTGTTTTTT
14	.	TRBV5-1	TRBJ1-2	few	CASSLGHDLYGYTF	TGCGCCAGCAGCTTGGGCCACGACCTCTATGGCTACACCTTC
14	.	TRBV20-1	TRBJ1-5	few	CSASERQKNQPQHF	TGCAGTGCTAGCGAGAGACAGAAAAATCAGCCCCAGCATTTT
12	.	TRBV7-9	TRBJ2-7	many	CASSSGAGEQYF	TGTGCCAGCAGCTCGGGGGCCGGAGAGCAGTACTTC
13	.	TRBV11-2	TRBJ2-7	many	CASSTGPSYEQYF	TGTGCCAGCAGCACGGGACCCTCCTACGAGCAGTACTTC
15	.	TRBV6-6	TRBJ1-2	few	CASSYNGGSNYGYTF	TGTGCCAGCAGTTACAATGGCGGCAGTAACTATGGCTACACCTTC
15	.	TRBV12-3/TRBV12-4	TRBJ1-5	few	CASSQQGSSNQPQHF	TGTGCCAGCAGTCAACAGGGAAGTAGCAATCAGCCCCAGCATTTT
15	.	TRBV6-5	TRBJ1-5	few	CASSPTGYSNQPQHF	TGTGCCAGCAGTCCGACAGGTTATAGCAATCAGCCCCAGCATTTT
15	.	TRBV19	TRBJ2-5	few	CASSIAPTRGETQYF	TGTGCCAGTAGTATTGCTCCGACCCGAGGAGAGACCCAGTACTTC
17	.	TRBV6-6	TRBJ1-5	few	CASSRTSGGVGNQPQHF	TGTGCCAGCAGCCGTACATCGGGCGGCGTCGGCAATCAGCCCCAGCATTTT
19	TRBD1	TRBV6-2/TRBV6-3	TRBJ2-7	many	CASSSAGTGEGRSSYEQYF	TGTGCCAGCAGTTCGGCCGGGACAGGGGAAGGAAGGAGCTCCTACGAGCAGTACTTC
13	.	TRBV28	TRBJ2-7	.	CASSLGIGYEQYF	TGTGCCAGCAGTTTGGGTATAGGCTACGAGCAGTACTTC
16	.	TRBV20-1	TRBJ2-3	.	CSARAPGGEGADTQYF	TGCAGTGCTAGAGCCCCTGGCGGGGAAGGGGCAGATACGCAGTATTTT
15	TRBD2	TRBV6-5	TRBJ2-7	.	CASLPTSRGTYEQYF	TGTGCCAGCCTACCTACCTCGCGGGGGACCTACGAGCAGTACTTC
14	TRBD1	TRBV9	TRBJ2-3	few	CASSVGTGIDTQYF	TGTGCCAGCAGCGTAGGGACAGGGATAGATACGCAGTATTTT
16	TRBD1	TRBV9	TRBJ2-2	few	CASSVTGQVNTGELFF	TGTGCCAGCAGCGTCACGGGACAGGTGAACACCGGGGAGCTGTTTTTT
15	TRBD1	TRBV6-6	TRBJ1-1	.	CASSYPSDRDAEAFF	TGTGCCAGCAGTTACCCTTCGGACAGGGACGCTGAAGCTTTCTTT
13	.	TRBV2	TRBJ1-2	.	CASSATEVQGYTF	TGTGCCAGCAGTGCCACGGAAGTTCAGGGCTACACCTTC
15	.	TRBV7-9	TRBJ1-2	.	CASSPLGALNYGYTF	TGTGCCAGCAGCCCCCTGGGGGCTCTTAACTATGGCTACACCTTC
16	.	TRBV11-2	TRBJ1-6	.	CASRRTTPGYNSPLHF	TGTGCCAGCAGGAGGACGACACCGGGCTATAATTCACCCCTCCACTTT
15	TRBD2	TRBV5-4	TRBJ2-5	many	CASSFIAGGQETQYF	TGTGCCAGCAGCTTTATCGCGGGGGGGCAAGAGACCCAGTACTTC
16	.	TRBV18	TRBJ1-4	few	CASSPKAGLSSEKLFF	TGTGCCAGCTCACCAAAGGCCGGCCTCAGTTCCGAAAAACTGTTTTTT
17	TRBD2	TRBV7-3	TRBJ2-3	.	CASSPGTSGGYGDTQYF	TGTGCCAGCAGCCCAGGGACTAGCGGGGGGTATGGAGATACGCAGTATTTT
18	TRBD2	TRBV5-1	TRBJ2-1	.	CASSPRLNSGGIYNEQFF	TGCGCCAGCAGCCCGAGGCTAAATAGCGGGGGGATCTACAATGAGCAGTTCTTC
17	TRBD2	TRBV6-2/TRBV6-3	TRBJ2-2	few	CATILAGAPMNTGELFF	TGTGCCACCATCCTAGCGGGGGCCCCTATGAACACCGGGGAGCTGTTTTTT
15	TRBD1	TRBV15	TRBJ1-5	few	CATSRDSRGRQPQHF	TGTGCCACCAGCAGAGACAGCAGGGGGCGTCAGCCCCAGCATTTT
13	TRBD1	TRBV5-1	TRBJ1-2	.	CASSSTGSYGYTF	TGCGCCAGCAGTTCGACAGGGAGCTATGGCTACACCTTC
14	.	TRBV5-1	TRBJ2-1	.	CASWGGLDLDEQFF	TGCGCCAGCTGGGGGGGCTTGGATTTGGATGAGCAGTTCTTC
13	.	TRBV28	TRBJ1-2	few	CASSPGAHYGYTF	TGTGCCAGCAGTCCGGGAGCTCACTATGGCTACACCTTC
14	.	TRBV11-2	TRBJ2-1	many	CASSLLVAYNEQFF	TGTGCCAGCAGCTTACTCGTGGCCTACAATGAGCAGTTCTTC
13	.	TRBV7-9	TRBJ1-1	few	CASSPGWDPEAFF	TGTGCCAGCAGCCCAGGCTGGGATCCTGAAGCTTTCTTT
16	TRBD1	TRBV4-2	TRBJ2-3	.	CASSPIPGQGLQTQYF	TGTGCCAGCAGCCCCATACCGGGACAGGGACTTCAGACGCAGTATTTT